Listed here are 19 T cell receptor beta chains from one sample, sequenced in a study of T cells in Graves' hyperthyroidism and ophthalmopathy. The source material, RNA transcripts, was used to amplify TCR beta CDR3 regions. First-round RT-PCR targeting the TCR CDR3 was performed with the HTBI primer set. TCRdb reanalysed the multiplex PCR reads using MiXCR and keeps one entry per CDR3 protein. Seen here are about 360,000 distinct CDR3 sequences, less than 15% observed once, and the top ten hold 9.2%. The sequencing input was blood. Receptor source: a woman aged 18-29 years with Graves' hyperthyroidism.

This clonotype showed up many times. The chain uses TRBV12-3 or TRBV12-4 and TRBJ1-2; TRBD1 agrees at 9 bases. Trimming at V came to 3 bases and at J to 5 bases, leaving 7 bases not matched to a gene. The CDR3 contains 15 residues. CDR3 DNA: TGTGCCAGCAGTTTCGGGGACAGGGAACCTTATGGCTACACCTTC. Protein product: CASSFGDREPYGYTF.

Ten or more counts support this clonotype. The chain uses TRBV7-9 and TRBJ2-7; no clear D. This CDR3 contains 12 residues. Trimming stripped 1 base from V and 6 bases from J, with 7 bases between. Germline V CDR1 and CDR2: SEHNR, FQNEAQ (reference sequence). Written as DNA, the CDR3 is TGTGCCAGCAGCTTAGAAGATCGCGAGCAGTACTTC. Its protein product is CASSLEDREQYF.

This clonotype appeared many times. The V gene is TRBV20-1, the J gene TRBJ2-5; tentatively, D is TRBD1 or TRBD2 (8 bases each). This CDR3 comprises 14 residues. V was trimmed by 4 bases and J by 4 bases, leaving 16 bases between them. CDR1 DFQATT and CDR2 SNEGSKA come from the germline V gene (reference sequence). The CDR3 DNA reads TGCAGTGCTACCCAGGGGGCGGGGGGAGAGACCCAGTACTTC. Its translation is CSATQGAGGETQYF.

The gene calls are TRBV25-1 and TRBJ1-6; perhaps TRBD1 as D (5 bases). The V gene's germline CDR1 is MGHDK and CDR2 SYGVNS. V lost 3 bases and J lost 13, with 13 bases in between. The CDR3 consists of 13 residues. The CDR3 DNA reads TGTGCCAGCAGTGATCCCGACAGATTGCCCCTCCACTTT. It is translated as CASSDPDRLPLHF.

This clonotype came up many times. One junction end does not reproduce the germline sequence, and a read error may be involved. The V call is TRBV11-2, the J call TRBJ2-2; perhaps D is TRBD1 or TRBD2 (5 bases each). CDR1 is SGHAT, CDR2 FQNNGV, per germline. The CDR3 is made up of 15 amino acids. In DNA form, the CDR3 reads TGTGCCAGCAGCTTAGCCGGGACGAAGACCGGGGAGCTGTTTTTT. This translates into CASSLAGTKTGELFF.

The chain uses TRBV7-2 and TRBJ1-6; D is uncertain. The V and J ends lost 5 bases and 7 bases respectively, with 9 bases between them. The germline V gene has CDR1 SGHTA and CDR2 FQGNSA. This CDR3 has 13 amino acids. The chain's CDR3 is CASSPQFNSPLHF. The CDR3 bases are TGTGCCAGCAGCCCCCAGTTCAATTCACCCCTCCACTTT. Together with reference TRBV7-2 and TRBJ1-6, the CDR3 gives the full variable domain: GAGVSQSPSNKVTEKGKDVELRCDPISGHTALYWYRQSLGQGLEFLIYFQGNSAPDKSGLPSDRFSAERTGGSVSTLTIQRTQQEDSAVYLCASSPQFNSPLHFGNGTRLTVT.

This clonotype came up many times. The CDR3 region is CASWDGEAFF. CDR3 bases: TGTGCCAGCTGGGACGGTGAAGCTTTCTTT. The chain joins TRBV6-2 or TRBV6-3 to TRBJ1-1, with D tentatively TRBD1 (5 bases). V gave up 8 bases and J gave up 7 bases, with 8 bases separating them. The CDR3 totals 10 residues. Germline assignment: CDR1 MNHEY and CDR2 SVGEGT.

Many counts were recorded for this clonotype. The chain recombines TRBV30 with TRBJ2-1; TRBD1 might be the D (5 bases). Per the germline V gene, CDR1 is GTSNPN and CDR2 is SVGIG (reference sequence). The ends were cut back, 0 bases at V and 10 bases at J, with 7 bases in the middle. The CDR3 length is 11 residues. The CDR3 here is CAWSVRQEQFF. The CDR3 nucleotides are TGTGCCTGGAGTGTACGACAGGAGCAGTTCTTC. The whole variable domain, remainder taken from reference TRBV30 and TRBJ2-1, is SQTIHQWPATLVQPVGSPLSLECTVEGTSNPNLYWYRQAAGRGLQLLFYSVGIGQISSEVPQNLSASRPQDRQFILSSKKLLLSDSGFYLCAWSVRQEQFFGPGTRLTVL.

This clonotype was observed many times. The chain employs TRBV28 and TRBJ2-7, with a weak D call TRBD2 (7 bases). CDR1 and CDR2 (germline): MDHEN, SYDVKM. The CDR3 consists of 15 residues. The ends were cut back, 6 bases at V and 3 bases at J, with 18 bases in the middle. In DNA, the CDR3 is TGTGCCAGCAGCAAGGGGGGGACACTTCTCTACGAGCAGTACTTC. It encodes CASSKGGTLLYEQYF.

The J gene is TRBJ2-3, the V gene TRBV20-1; 11 positions match TRBD2. The CDR3 runs to 17 residues. Germline loops: CDR1 DFQATT, CDR2 SNEGSKA (reference sequence). After removal of 2 bases from V and 1 base from J, the junction contained 8 bases not matched to a gene. Here the CDR3 reads CSARNNRGLAGTDTQYF. CDR3 sequence (DNA): TGCAGTGCTAGAAATAACAGGGGACTAGCGGGCACAGATACGCAGTATTTT.

Many counts were recorded for this clonotype. The genes are TRBV24-1 and TRBJ1-1; D is possibly TRBD1 (6 bases). The CDR3 consists of 15 residues. Germline V CDR1 and CDR2: KGHDR, SFDVKD. With 3 bases removed from V and 5 bases from J, the gap between germline ends came to 15 bases. For the CDR3, the DNA is TGTGCCACCAGTGATCCCCGGGGGGCCGGGACTGAAGCTTTCTTT. Encoded protein: CATSDPRGAGTEAFF.

The J gene is TRBJ2-4, the V gene TRBV10-3, with D perhaps being TRBD1 or TRBD2 (5 bases each). Trimming pared 4 bases from V and 0 bases from J, leaving 19 bases between. CDR1 and CDR2 from the germline V gene are ENHRY and SYGVKD. This CDR3 comprises 18 residues. The CDR3 loop reads CAISVSPPLGVAKNIQYF. CDR3 nucleotides: TGTGCCATCAGTGTGTCCCCCCCTCTGGGGGTAGCCAAAAACATTCAGTACTTC.

This clonotype was detected many times. This chain links TRBV28 with TRBJ2-4; 9 bases agree with TRBD1. Losses at the gene ends were 3 bases for V and 8 bases for J; bases not matched to a gene: 8. CDR3 length equals 15 residues. The V gene's germline CDR1 is MDHEN and CDR2 SYDVKM. CDR3 sequence (DNA): TGTGCCAGCAGTTTGACAGGGGGGATTGGGGACATTCAGTACTTC. Residues: CASSLTGGIGDIQYF.

This clonotype was counted at least ten times. CDR3 in amino acids: CASSPPPSGNTEAFF. In nucleotides, the CDR3 is TGTGCCAGCTCACCACCCCCTTCGGGGAACACTGAAGCTTTCTTT. The chain carries TRBV18 and TRBJ1-1; D unresolved. The CDR3 runs to 15 residues. The ends were cut back, 0 bases at V and 1 base at J, with 9 bases in the middle. CDR1 KGHSH and CDR2 LQKENI come from the germline V gene.

The sample holds many counts of this clonotype. The chain joins TRBV12-3 or TRBV12-4 to TRBJ2-3; D perhaps matches TRBD1 (7 bases). The CDR3 extends over 17 amino acids. V lost 4 bases, J lost 8 bases, and 25 bases lay in between. CDR3 DNA: TGTGCCAGCAGTTCCGGGGCAACAGAGGGGGCGCGGGGTACGCAGTATTTT. Its protein is CASSSGATEGARGTQYF.

This sequence joins TRBV19 and TRBJ1-5; no clear D. The CDR3 totals 14 residues. Trimming shortened V by 3 bases and J by 9 bases, and 15 bases separated the two germline ends. The germline gives CDR1 LNHDA, CDR2 SQIVND (reference sequence). The CDR3 nucleotides are TGTGCCAGTAGTATGAAGTGGAGGACCTGGCCCCAGCATTTT. This gives the protein CASSMKWRTWPQHF.

The rearrangement uses TRBV9 and TRBJ1-6; a weak D match, TRBD1 (5 bases). The CDR3 sequence is 16 residues long. CDR1 and CDR2 from the germline V gene are SGDLS and YYNGEE. Deletions cut 2 bases from V and 7 bases from J, with 16 bases between. The CDR3 loop is CASSVERSQGNSPLHF. In nucleotides, the CDR3 is TGTGCCAGCAGCGTCGAGAGGTCCCAGGGAAATTCACCCCTCCACTTT. Full variable domain (remainder filled in from reference TRBV9 and TRBJ1-6): DSGVTQTPKHLITATGQRVTLRCSPRSGDLSVYWYQQSLDQGLQFLIQYYNGEERAKGNILERFSAQQFPDLHSELNLSSLELGDSALYFCASSVERSQGNSPLHFGNGTRLTVT.

V and J are TRBV3-1 and TRBJ2-7; possible D gene TRBD2, 5 bases. The ends were cut back, 1 base at V and 4 bases at J, with 11 bases in the middle. Per the germline V gene, CDR1 is LGHDT and CDR2 is YNNKEL (reference sequence). The CDR3 extends over 14 amino acids. The CDR3 here is CASSQVASLYEQYF. The CDR3 DNA reads as TGTGCCAGCAGCCAAGTGGCTAGCTTATACGAGCAGTACTTC.

This clonotype was detected many times. The chain links TRBV28 to TRBJ2-7, with 10 nucleotides matching TRBD2. This CDR3 spans 18 amino acids. Unmatched junction bases numbered 15, after V lost 3 bases and J lost 4 bases. From germline, CDR1 is MDHEN and CDR2 SYDVKM. The CDR3 spells CASSLIGQWTSGVYEQYF. The DNA of the CDR3 is TGTGCCAGCAGTTTGATAGGACAGTGGACTAGCGGCGTGTACGAGCAGTACTTC.